The T cell receptor (beta chain) under discussion was sequenced for a study of blood T cell repertoires in COVID-19. About the research overall: COVID-19 samples from acute and convalescent phases originated in the United States, Italy and Spain.

Germline values: CDR1 SNHLY, CDR2 FYNNEI. This CDR3 is 13 amino acids long. Trimming took off 3 bases at V and 5 bases at J, with 7 bases between the two ends. The protocol was immunoSEQ multiplex PCR, while the TCRdb copy is restricted to in-frame clones and leaves out a portion. This table has about 130,000 clones, about 80% appearing once. This clonotype originated in a man aged 40-50 years with active or convalescent COVID-19. Sequencing was carried out using peripheral blood. The rearrangement uses TRBV2 and TRBJ2-2; D perhaps matches TRBD1 (5 bases). CDR3 nucleotides: TGTGCCAGCAGTGATCCAGGGACCGGGGAGCTGTTTTTT. The encoded protein is CASSDPGTGELFF.